Below, 30 T cell receptor beta chains from the same sample are listed, as sequenced in a study of blood T cell repertoires in COVID-19. Here immunoSEQ multiplex PCR was the method, and the copy in TCRdb shows in-frame clones only, minus some. The sample holds 150,000 to 200,000 clones, more than 70% seen once. The specimen sequenced was peripheral blood. These receptors were collected from a man aged 40-50 years with active or convalescent COVID-19.

In this sample, this clone turned up a few times. The J gene is TRBJ1-2, the V gene TRBV19, with D hard to call. The V and J ends lost 5 bases and 3 bases respectively, with 13 bases between them. The germline CDR1 and CDR2 sequences are LNHDA and SQIVND (reference sequence). The CDR3 runs to 14 residues. CDR3 amino acids: CASSDLPEDYGYTF. The CDR3 DNA sequence: TGTGCCAGTAGTGATTTGCCAGAAGACTATGGCTACACCTTC. The full variable domain, rest sourced from reference TRBV19 and TRBJ1-2, is DGGITQSPKYLFRKEGQNVTLSCEQNLNHDAMYWYRQDPGQGLRLIYYSQIVNDFQKGDIAEGYSVSREKKESFPLTVTSAQKNPTAFYLCASSDLPEDYGYTFGSGTRLTVV.

The chain links TRBV6-5 to TRBJ1-1; 7 bases match TRBD1. CDR1 MNHEY and CDR2 SVGAGI come from the germline V gene. Trimming at V came to 2 bases and at J to 1 base, leaving 1 base not matched to a gene. This CDR3 contains 14 residues. The CDR3 sequence is CASSYDRENTEAFF. The CDR3 coding sequence is TGTGCCAGCAGTTACGACAGGGAGAACACTGAAGCTTTCTTT.

The rearrangement uses TRBV5-1 and TRBJ2-3, with D possibly TRBD2 on 5 matching bases. The germline CDR1 and CDR2 sequences are SGHRS and YFSETQ. The V and J ends lost 6 bases and 2 bases respectively, with 13 bases between them. CDR3 length: 14 residues. Written as DNA, the CDR3 is TGCGCCAGCACGGGATCGAGTACCACAGATACGCAGTATTTT. It is translated as CASTGSSTTDTQYF.

V is TRBV9 and J is TRBJ1-2; 8 bases map to TRBD1. CDR1 and CDR2 from the germline V gene are SGDLS and YYNGEE. V lost 5 bases, J lost 3 bases, and 3 bases stayed unmatched. There are 13 residues in the CDR3. DNA for the CDR3: TGTGCCAGCAGACCGGGACAGGACTATGGCTACACCTTC. It codes for CASRPGQDYGYTF.

The chain is built from TRBV11-2 and TRBJ1-1; the match to TRBD1 covers 7 bases. The CDR3 has 17 amino acids. Germline V gene lookup returns CDR1 SGHAT and CDR2 FQNNGV. With 7 bases clipped from V and 0 bases from J, the junction kept 14 bases outside the gene matches. CDR3 DNA sequence: TGTGCCAGCATCCCCGGGCGAGGACAGGCCATGAACACTGAAGCTTTCTTT. The encoded protein is CASIPGRGQAMNTEAFF.

The chain links TRBV7-3 to TRBJ2-5; tentative D call: TRBD1 (6 bases). V lost 2 bases and J 2 bases, leaving 12 bases between the germline ends. Germline CDR1 is SGHTA and CDR2 is FQGTGA. The CDR3 has 15 amino acids. The CDR3 spells CASSLGGRGQETQYF. CDR3 in DNA: TGTGCCAGCAGCTTAGGCGGCAGGGGACAAGAGACCCAGTACTTC.

The gene calls are TRBV27 and TRBJ1-1; D may be TRBD1 (5 bases). The length of the CDR3 is 14 residues. Germline loops: CDR1 MNHEY, CDR2 SMNVEV (reference sequence). Between the trimmed V and J ends, which lost 6 bases and 1 base, there was a span of 12 bases. The CDR3 loop is CASSPPQGNTEAFF. In DNA, the CDR3 is TGTGCCAGCAGCCCCCCGCAGGGGAACACTGAAGCTTTCTTT.

The chain is built from TRBV19 and TRBJ1-2, with a possible D match to TRBD1 (5 bases). Deletions cut 7 bases from V and 4 bases from J, with 16 bases between. This CDR3 is built from 14 residues. Germline CDR1 and CDR2: LNHDA and SQIVND (reference sequence). CDR3: CASTPGTGGYGYTF. The DNA for the CDR3 is TGTGCCAGTACCCCCGGAACGGGGGGCTATGGCTACACCTTC.

The chain joins TRBV7-8 to TRBJ2-2, with 10 bases that match TRBD1. V was pared by 6 bases and J by 4 bases, with 17 bases of the junction left unmatched. There are 19 residues in the CDR3. The germline gives CDR1 SGHVS, CDR2 FQNEAQ. The CDR3: CASSPPRPGTGVGTGELFF. As DNA, the CDR3 is TGTGCCAGCAGTCCCCCCCGCCCCGGGACAGGGGTTGGCACCGGGGAGCTGTTTTTT.

A single count supports this clone. The chain couples TRBV7-9 to TRBJ1-6; a weak D match, TRBD1 (5 bases). Germline lookup yields CDR1 SEHNR and CDR2 FQNEAQ (reference sequence). V lost 5 bases to trimming and J lost 7 bases, with 15 bases between them. CDR3 size: 15 residues. CDR3 coding DNA: TGTGCCAGCAGCCCGCAGGGCAGGGCAAATTCACCCCTCCACTTT. Amino acids: CASSPQGRANSPLHF.

The genes are TRBV7-9 and TRBJ1-6; D ambiguous. Per germline, CDR1 SEHNR and CDR2 FQNEAQ (reference sequence). V was clipped by 5 bases and J by 3 bases, with 14 bases between them. The CDR3 extends over 16 amino acids. The CDR3 DNA follows: TGTGCCAGCAGCGCGCGGGTTGGGCTCTATAATTCACCCCTCCACTTT. It encodes CASSARVGLYNSPLHF.

This clone appeared a single time. This CDR3 is CASIQPRGLRTEAFF. The CDR3 region has the DNA TGTGCCAGCATCCAACCCCGCGGGCTGAGGACTGAAGCTTTCTTT. The V and J genes are TRBV27 and TRBJ1-1; no definite D call. Germline CDR1 MNHEY, CDR2 SMNVEV (reference sequence). The CDR3 runs 15 residues. Trimming removed 7 bases from V and 5 bases from J, with 20 bases in between.

This clone has a single count. The chain links TRBV3-1 (or the pseudogene TRBV3-2) to TRBJ1-6; TRBD1 is a possible D gene (6 bases). The CDR3 length is 12 residues. CDR1 LGHDT and CDR2 YNNKEL come from the germline V gene (reference sequence). The ends were cut back, 5 bases at V and 8 bases at J, with 7 bases in the middle. The CDR3 spells CASSSGDSPLHF. The CDR3, as DNA: TGTGCCAGCAGCTCAGGGGATTCACCCCTCCACTTT.

The chain combines TRBV5-8 with TRBJ2-5; a possible D gene is TRBD1 (6 bases). Trimming shortened V by 1 base and J by 3 bases, and 7 bases separated the two germline ends. Germline V gene sequence: CDR1 SGHTS, CDR2 YDEGEE. The CDR3 contains 13 residues. In DNA form, the CDR3 reads TGTGCCAGCAGCTTGCCAGGGGAAGAGACCCAGTACTTC. Translating it yields CASSLPGEETQYF.

This clone was counted only a few times. The rearrangement uses TRBV6-1 and TRBJ2-2; TRBD1 matches 7 bases. The CDR3 is made up of 14 amino acids. Per germline, CDR1 MNHNS and CDR2 SASEGT. J was trimmed by 5 bases and V by 3 bases; bases with no gene match: 3. CDR3 residues: CASSEVQGTGELFF. CDR3 DNA: TGTGCCAGCAGTGAGGTACAGGGGACCGGGGAGCTGTTTTTT.

The rearrangement joins TRBV6-1 to TRBJ1-2; D is possibly TRBD1 (5 bases). The CDR3 extends over 14 amino acids. V lost 4 bases, J lost 2 bases, and 11 bases lay in between. Per germline, CDR1 MNHNS and CDR2 SASEGT. The CDR3 nucleotides are TGTGCCAGCAGTGTCTGGGGGGGGAACTATGGCTACACCTTC. It is translated as CASSVWGGNYGYTF.

The CDR3 is CATQPSGVGELFF. The CDR3 region has the DNA TGTGCCACCCAACCTTCAGGGGTCGGGGAGCTGTTTTTT. This sequence joins TRBV12-3 or TRBV12-4 and TRBJ2-2, with D maybe TRBD1 (6 bases). V dropped 10 bases and J dropped 7 bases, with 16 bases sitting between them. This CDR3 spans 13 amino acids.

The chain recombines TRBV6-5 with TRBJ2-7, with D hard to call. The V end lost 0 bases, the J end lost 3 bases, and 12 bases lay between the germline ends. CDR3 size: 15 residues. Germline V CDR1 and CDR2: MNHEY, SVGAGI. DNA of the CDR3: TGTGCCAGCAGTTACTCGGCAGGTGCCTACTACGAGCAGTACTTC. Residues: CASSYSAGAYYEQYF.

This clone was seen more than once but under ten times. V usage is TRBV11-2 and J usage is TRBJ2-3; 8 bases line up with TRBD2. Germline trimming cut 5 bases from V and 0 bases from J; bases unmatched to any gene: 4. Germline CDR1 reads SGHAT; CDR2 reads FQNNGV. The length of the CDR3 is 15 residues. The DNA for the CDR3 is TGTGCCAGCAGCCCTCGACTAGCGAGCACAGATACGCAGTATTTT. Translated, it gives CASSPRLASTDTQYF.

On this clone: In the same sample, other DNA sequences code for this CDR3. V gene TRBV6-5 combines with J gene TRBJ1-6; D possibly corresponds to TRBD1 (6 bases). V shed 3 bases and J shed 7 bases, with 10 bases lying between them. CDR1 and CDR2 (germline): MNHEY, SVGAGI. The CDR3 covers 14 residues. The CDR3 sequence is CASSYLQGNSPLHF. The DNA of the CDR3 is TGTGCCAGCAGTTATCTACAGGGCAATTCACCCCTCCACTTT.

The V call is TRBV30, the J call TRBJ2-3; 8 bases are a match to TRBD1. Germline values: CDR1 GTSNPN, CDR2 SVGIG (reference sequence). CDR3 length: 17 residues. The J segment lost 6 bases and the V segment lost 0 bases, leaving 14 bases of the junction unmatched. The CDR3 is CAWSVARTGPSGDTQYF. CDR3 DNA sequence: TGTGCCTGGAGTGTCGCTCGGACAGGGCCTTCAGGGGATACGCAGTATTTT.

The chain recombines TRBV28 with TRBJ2-7; 9 bases line up with TRBD1. J gave up 7 bases and V 6 bases, and 10 bases lay outside the gene matches. CDR3 length equals 14 residues. Germline CDR1 is MDHEN and CDR2 is SYDVKM. The CDR3 protein is CASRLQQGAREQYF. The CDR3, as DNA: TGTGCCAGCAGATTGCAACAGGGGGCAAGGGAGCAGTACTTC.

The V gene is TRBV19, the J gene TRBJ1-1; 8 nucleotides align to TRBD1. V lost 9 bases, J lost 0 bases, and 9 bases stayed unmatched. Germline V CDR1 and CDR2: LNHDA, SQIVND (reference sequence). The CDR3 runs to 15 residues. The CDR3 loop reads CASGRQGTMNTEAFF. Written as DNA, the CDR3 is TGTGCCAGCGGTCGACAGGGGACCATGAACACTGAAGCTTTCTTT.

The chain carries TRBV7-3 and TRBJ2-5; 10 bases map to TRBD1. V trimming: 3 bases; J trimming: 5 bases; junction bases outside the gene matches: 6. CDR1 is SGHTA, CDR2 FQGTGA, per germline. This CDR3 has 15 residues. The CDR3 reads CASSFRQGAGETQYF. In DNA form, the CDR3 reads TGTGCCAGCAGCTTCCGACAGGGGGCGGGGGAGACCCAGTACTTC.

This clone was seen a single time. V usage is TRBV10-3 and J usage is TRBJ2-3; perhaps TRBD1 as D (6 bases). This CDR3 is 15 amino acids long. The ends were cut back, 6 bases at V and 0 bases at J, with 13 bases in the middle. Germline V gene sequence: CDR1 ENHRY, CDR2 SYGVKD. The CDR3 loop is CAIRGTGYSTDTQYF. In nucleotides, the CDR3 is TGTGCCATCAGGGGTACAGGGTACAGCACAGATACGCAGTATTTT.

The V and J genes are TRBV7-2 and TRBJ2-5; D not resolved. The V end was cut by 6 bases, the J end by 2 bases, with 7 bases between. This CDR3 is 12 amino acids long. Germline CDR1 reads SGHTA; CDR2 reads FQGNSA. The CDR3 region has the DNA TGTGCCAGCAGGAGACTTCAAGAGACCCAGTACTTC. As protein: CASRRLQETQYF.

This clone appeared once. The V and J genes are TRBV19 and TRBJ1-5; 7 nucleotides match TRBD1. The V segment lost 5 bases and the J segment 9 bases; nucleotides outside the gene matches: 13. CDR1 and CDR2 from the germline V gene are LNHDA and SQIVND (reference sequence). The CDR3 covers 15 residues. The CDR3 DNA reads TGTGCCAGTAGTGCCCCAACAGGGGTCGATCGGCCCCAGCATTTT. It encodes CASSAPTGVDRPQHF. Based on the CDR3 plus reference TRBV19 and TRBJ1-5, the full variable domain is DGGITQSPKYLFRKEGQNVTLSCEQNLNHDAMYWYRQDPGQGLRLIYYSQIVNDFQKGDIAEGYSVSREKKESFPLTVTSAQKNPTAFYLCASSAPTGVDRPQHFGDGTRLSIL.

V usage is TRBV7-2 and J usage is TRBJ2-3; 8 nucleotides align to TRBD2. The J segment lost 6 bases and the V segment lost 5 bases, leaving 7 bases of the junction unmatched. This CDR3 is built from 14 residues. In germline, CDR1 is SGHTA, CDR2 FQGNSA. The CDR3 DNA sequence: TGTGCCAGCAGCCCCGGGACTAGTTCGGATACGCAGTATTTT. This sequence encodes CASSPGTSSDTQYF.

The chain combines TRBV19 with TRBJ1-2; TRBD1 matches at 7 bases. V gave up 3 bases and J gave up 8 bases; unmatched junction bases: 12. Germline CDR1 reads LNHDA; CDR2 reads SQIVND (reference sequence). This CDR3 comprises 15 residues. CDR3 sequence: CASSISQGGLRGYTF. CDR3 nucleotide sequence: TGTGCCAGTAGTATCTCTCAAGGGGGCCTACGGGGCTACACCTTC. The entire variable domain, with the rest obtained from reference TRBV19 and TRBJ1-2, is as follows: DGGITQSPKYLFRKEGQNVTLSCEQNLNHDAMYWYRQDPGQGLRLIYYSQIVNDFQKGDIAEGYSVSREKKESFPLTVTSAQKNPTAFYLCASSISQGGLRGYTFGSGTRLTVV.

Of note for this clone: Other DNA sequences in this sample translate to the same CDR3. This chain connects TRBV6-5 to TRBJ1-1; D is uncertain. CDR3 length: 13 amino acids. Germline lookup yields CDR1 MNHEY and CDR2 SVGAGI. Deletions cut 2 bases from V and 1 base from J, with 5 bases between. The CDR3 sequence: CASSYGQNTEAFF. The CDR3 nucleotides read TGTGCCAGCAGTTACGGCCAGAACACTGAAGCTTTCTTT.